This T cell receptor (beta chain) emerged from a study of blood T cell repertoires in COVID-19. Study context: Samples of COVID-19 (acute and convalescent) were obtained from the United States, Italy and Spain. T cells, B-cell-depleted T cells, or PBMCs supplied cDNA or gDNA.

With 0 bases removed from V and 6 bases from J, the gap between germline ends came to 9 bases. The CDR3 has 13 amino acids. Germline V CDR1 and CDR2: MNHEY, SVGAGI. In the study's own analysis: The assay estimated nucleated cells by amplifying reference gene primers. The data were produced by immunoSEQ multiplex PCR, yet TCRdb's version contains in-frame clones alone and is incomplete. V and J calls and clone size are given by that table; D and trimming were obtained from the DNA. The table records about 180,000 clones, about 79% of them present only once. Material for sequencing was peripheral blood. This chain connects TRBV6-5 to TRBJ2-7; D is ambiguous. This sequence originates from a woman in her 70s with acute or convalescent COVID-19. CDR3 DNA: TGTGCCAGCAGTTACTCCCCGGTGCGCGAGCAGTACTTC. Amino acids: CASSYSPVREQYF.